This TCR beta chain appears in the sequencing data of a study of control samples from healthy donors and cancer patients. This CDR3 is built from 18 residues. Germline CDR1 reads SNHLY; CDR2 reads FYNNEI. The J segment lost 0 bases and the V segment lost 5 bases, leaving 7 bases of the junction unmatched. This table comes from immunoSEQ multiplex PCR, and its TCRdb copy is limited to in-frame clones, with some not included. This sample has more than 95,000 clones, with more than 80% found just once. Material for sequencing was PBMCs. The chain uses TRBV2 and TRBJ2-6, with 10 bases that match TRBD1. The sequence was collected from a woman in her forties or fifties with colorectal cancer. This chain's CDR3 is CASSKDRGISSGANVLTF. CDR3 DNA sequence: TGTGCCAGCAGTAAGGACAGGGGGATTAGCTCTGGGGCCAACGTCCTGACTTTC.